The present T cell receptor (beta chain) was sequenced within a study of shared clonotypes between healthy human individuals. Study details: Samples came from two female and a few male donors aged 18 to 49.

It was at deep level that the assay was run. Repertoires were generated with immunoSEQ multiplex PCR, while TCRdb's copy carries only in-frame clones and drops some. Of a few million clones listed, 93% were seen once; the top ten hold about 1.7%. The CDR3 is 15 amino acids. The germline V gene encodes CDR1 SGHAT and CDR2 FQNNGV. Germline trimming cut 6 bases from V and 5 bases from J; bases unmatched to any gene: 10. In the naive CD8 group, cells lacked CD45RO and were positively selected for CCR7, so terminally differentiated effector memory CD45RA+ cells were left out. The specimen sequenced was naive CD8+ T cells from PBMCs. The receptor's source is a man in his late teens or twenties in good health. Some clones in this sample may be carry-over from other donors' samples. J is TRBJ2-7 and V is TRBV11-2; TRBD2 agrees at 10 bases. The CDR3 loop reads CASRVKREGRHEQYF. The CDR3 DNA reads TGTGCCAGCAGGGTTAAGCGGGAGGGCCGCCACGAGCAGTACTTC.